This is a list of T cell receptor beta chains from one sample in a study of blood T cell repertoires in COVID-19. Generated by immunoSEQ multiplex PCR, the TCRdb table keeps only in-frame clones and is missing some. Found here are 90,000 to 110,000 clones, approximately 80% of them singletons; the top ten hold 15% to 17%. The specimen was peripheral blood. These receptors were obtained from a woman of 80 years or more with acute or convalescent COVID-19. Both conserved end residues are part of each CDR3. The D gene is left open where the match is weak. Only part of the rows carry a size: once, few, many, or a class if the clone is expanded.

clone size	V gene	J gene	D gene	CDR3 protein	CDR3 DNA
NA	TRBV14	TRBJ2-5	NA	CASSQDHGGLGGETQYF	TGTGCCAGCAGCCAAGATCACGGGGGACTGGGTGGAGAGACCCAGTACTTC
NA	TRBV5-1	TRBJ2-7	TRBD1	CASSLWDSRSYEQYF	TGCGCCAGCAGCTTATGGGACAGTAGGTCCTACGAGCAGTACTTC
NA	TRBV2	TRBJ2-5	TRBD2	CASSVRGLAGETQYF	TGTGCCAGCAGTGTTCGAGGACTAGCGGGAGAGACCCAGTACTTC
NA	TRBV24-1	TRBJ2-3	NA	CATSESGTPTDTQYF	TGTGCCACCAGTGAATCAGGGACTCCCACAGATACGCAGTATTTT
NA	TRBV7-8	TRBJ1-2	TRBD1	CASSLEFDRGFFYTF	TGTGCCAGCAGCTTAGAGTTCGACAGGGGGTTCTTCTACACCTTC
NA	TRBV28	TRBJ1-2	NA	CASSTPGTFLIEGYTF	TGTGCCAGCAGTACCCCCGGGACATTCCTAATCGAGGGCTACACCTTC
NA	TRBV5-1	TRBJ1-1	NA	CASSPQRGGTEAFF	TGCGCCAGCAGCCCTCAACGGGGGGGGACTGAAGCTTTCTTT
NA	TRBV2	TRBJ1-4	NA	CASRGTSRGEKLFF	TGTGCCAGCAGGGGGACCTCAAGGGGGGAAAAACTGTTTTTT
NA	TRBV7-9	TRBJ2-3	TRBD2	CASSLSGRSDTQYF	TGTGCCAGCAGCTTAAGCGGGAGAAGTGATACGCAGTATTTT
NA	TRBV5-1	TRBJ2-1	NA	CASSETGNSYNEQFF	TGCGCCAGCAGCGAAACCGGGAACTCCTACAATGAGCAGTTCTTC
NA	TRBV7-9	TRBJ2-3	NA	CASSPGHADTQYF	TGTGCCAGCAGCCCGGGACATGCAGATACGCAGTATTTT
NA	TRBV19	TRBJ2-1	TRBD2	CASSIPAGTSSYNEQFF	TGTGCCAGTAGTATCCCAGCGGGGACGAGCTCCTACAATGAGCAGTTCTTC
NA	TRBV7-2	TRBJ2-2	NA	CASSPLRRENTGELFF	TGTGCCAGCAGCCCACTAAGGAGGGAGAACACCGGGGAGCTGTTTTTT
NA	TRBV2	TRBJ2-1	NA	CASRGEYAGNNEQFF	TGTGCCAGCAGGGGAGAGTATGCGGGGAACAATGAGCAGTTCTTC
NA	TRBV5-1	TRBJ1-5	NA	CASSPRTDNQPQHF	TGCGCCAGCAGCCCGAGGACAGATAATCAGCCCCAGCATTTT
few	TRBV18	TRBJ2-1	TRBD2	CASSWGTSGSYNEQFF	TGTGCCAGCTCTTGGGGGACTAGCGGCTCCTACAATGAGCAGTTCTTC
NA	TRBV7-2	TRBJ2-5	TRBD2	CASTPWSGSRQETQYF	TGTGCCAGCACGCCTTGGAGCGGGAGTCGGCAAGAGACCCAGTACTTC
NA	TRBV5-1	TRBJ1-1	TRBD1	CASSPGTGMNTEAFF	TGCGCCAGCAGCCCCGGGACAGGGATGAACACTGAAGCTTTCTTT
NA	TRBV7-2	TRBJ2-3	NA	CASSPSVRTDTQYF	TGTGCCAGCAGCCCTAGCGTGAGGACAGATACGCAGTATTTT
NA	TRBV18	TRBJ2-7	TRBD2	CASSRTSGNYEQYF	TGTGCCAGCTCAAGGACTAGCGGGAACTACGAGCAGTACTTC
NA	TRBV5-1	TRBJ2-5	TRBD2	CASSVDPRREGTIGTQYF	TGCGCCAGCAGCGTGGACCCAAGGCGGGAGGGGACAATCGGGACCCAGTACTTC
NA	TRBV12-3/TRBV12-4	TRBJ2-1	TRBD2	CASSLGEGEQFF	TGTGCCAGCAGTTTAGGGGAGGGTGAGCAGTTCTTC
NA	TRBV7-2	TRBJ1-1	TRBD1	CASSYDRANTEAFF	TGTGCCAGCAGCTACGACAGGGCGAACACTGAAGCTTTCTTT
many	TRBV19	TRBJ2-1	TRBD2	CASSSGGLYNEQFF	TGTGCCAGTAGTTCGGGAGGGTTATACAATGAGCAGTTCTTC
NA	TRBV5-6	TRBJ2-2	NA	CASSLGSARAIGELFF	TGTGCCAGCAGCTTGGGAAGTGCCAGGGCGATCGGGGAGCTGTTTTTT
NA	TRBV11-3	TRBJ2-5	NA	CASSLAGETQYF	TGTGCCAGCAGCTTAGCAGGGGAGACCCAGTACTTC
NA	TRBV5-4	TRBJ2-1	TRBD2	CASSLGGLASKSEQFF	TGTGCCAGCAGCTTGGGGGGACTAGCATCGAAAAGTGAGCAGTTCTTC
NA	TRBV7-2	TRBJ2-2	NA	CASSLGGKVVTGELFF	TGTGCCAGCAGCTTAGGAGGCAAAGTCGTGACCGGGGAGCTGTTTTTT
NA	TRBV28	TRBJ1-2	TRBD1	CASSSPDREGYTF	TGTGCCAGCAGTTCACCGGACAGGGAGGGCTACACCTTC
once	TRBV18	TRBJ2-5	NA	CASSPENSGQETQYF	TGTGCCAGCTCTCCTGAGAACAGCGGTCAAGAGACCCAGTACTTC